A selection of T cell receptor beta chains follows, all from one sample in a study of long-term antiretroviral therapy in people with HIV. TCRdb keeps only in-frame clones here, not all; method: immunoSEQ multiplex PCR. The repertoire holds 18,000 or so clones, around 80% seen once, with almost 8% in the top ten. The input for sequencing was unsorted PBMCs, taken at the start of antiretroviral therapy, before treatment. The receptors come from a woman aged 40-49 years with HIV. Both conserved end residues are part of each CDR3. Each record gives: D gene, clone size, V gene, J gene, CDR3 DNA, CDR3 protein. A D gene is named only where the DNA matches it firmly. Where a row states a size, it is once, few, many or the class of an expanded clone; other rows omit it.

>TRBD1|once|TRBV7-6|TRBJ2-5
TGTGCCAGCAGCTACACAGGGGGTGGGGAGACCCAGTACTTC
CASSYTGGGETQYF
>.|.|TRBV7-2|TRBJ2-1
TGTGCCAGCAGGTTCTCATTTATGGGGGTCGGGCGGGTACATGAGCAGTTCTTC
CASRFSFMGVGRVHEQFF
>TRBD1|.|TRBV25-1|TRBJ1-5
TGTGCCAGCAGCCCGACAGGGGGCGGTCAGCCCCAGCATTTT
CASSPTGGGQPQHF
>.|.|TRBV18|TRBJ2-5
TGTGCCAGCTCGAAGACTGGCGGACAAGAGACCCAGTACTTC
CASSKTGGQETQYF
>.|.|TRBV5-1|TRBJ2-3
TGCGCCAGCAGCCCTTCTTGTGGTCCCTCCACAGATACGCAGTATTTT
CASSPSCGPSTDTQYF
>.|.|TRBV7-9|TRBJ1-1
TGTGCCAGCAGCTTAGGAAGGGTCCCTGAAGCTTTCTTT
CASSLGRVPEAFF
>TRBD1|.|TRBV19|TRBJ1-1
TGTGCCAGTACCAACCGGGACAGGGGGCCCCGAGAAGCTTTCTTT
CASTNRDRGPREAFF
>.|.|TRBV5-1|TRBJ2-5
TGCGCCAGCAGCTTCGGGGGGCGCCAAGAGACCCAGTACTTC
CASSFGGRQETQYF
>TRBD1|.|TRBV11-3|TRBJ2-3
TGTGCCAGCAGCTTCGATACGGGACAGGGCACAGATACGCAGTATTTT
CASSFDTGQGTDTQYF
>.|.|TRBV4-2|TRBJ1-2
TGTGCCAGCAGCCAAGATGCCGGCAGTCTTTATGGCTACACCTTC
CASSQDAGSLYGYTF
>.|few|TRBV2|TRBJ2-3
TGTGCCAGCAGTGAACCATTCACAGATACGCAGTATTTT
CASSEPFTDTQYF
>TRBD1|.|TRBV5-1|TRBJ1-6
TGCGCCAGCAGATCCTCAGGGGGCGGACTTATAAATTCACCCCTCCACTTT
CASRSSGGGLINSPLHF
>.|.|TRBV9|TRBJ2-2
TGTGCCAGCAGCCCCAGGGGCCTGACCGGGGAGCTGTTTTTT
CASSPRGLTGELFF
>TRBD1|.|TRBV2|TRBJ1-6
TGTGCCAGCCGGACAGGGTTTGGTATTAATTCACCCCTCCACTTT
CASRTGFGINSPLHF
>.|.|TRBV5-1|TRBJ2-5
TGCGCCAGCAGCGCGGACTGGCGCGAGACCCAGTACTTC
CASSADWRETQYF
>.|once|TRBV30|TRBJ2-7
TGTGCCTGGATCCGGGCGGAATCCTACGAGCAGTACTTC
CAWIRAESYEQYF
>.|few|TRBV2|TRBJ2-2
TGTGCCACAAGACGCGCCGTTACCGGGGAGCTGTTTTTT
CATRRAVTGELFF
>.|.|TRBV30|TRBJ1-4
TGTGCCTGGAGTCGGGACGGAGGAAATGAAAAACTGTTTTTT
CAWSRDGGNEKLFF
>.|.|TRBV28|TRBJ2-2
TGTGCCAGCAGTTTATTCTCCGGGTACACCGGGGAGCTGTTTTTT
CASSLFSGYTGELFF
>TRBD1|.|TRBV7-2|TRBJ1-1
TGTGCCAGCAGCACAGCAGGACAGGGTCGGCGCACTGAAGCTTTCTTT
CASSTAGQGRRTEAFF
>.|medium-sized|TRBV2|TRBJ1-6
TGTGCCAGCAGTGAAGGTGTCTATAATTCACCCCTCCACTTT
CASSEGVYNSPLHF
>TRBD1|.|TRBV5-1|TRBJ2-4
TGCGCCAGCAGTTTGCAGGGGGCCGTGGAAGACATTCAGTACTTC
CASSLQGAVEDIQYF
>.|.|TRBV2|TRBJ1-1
TGTGCCAGCGGGCCCGATGTGGGCACTGAAGCTTTCTTT
CASGPDVGTEAFF
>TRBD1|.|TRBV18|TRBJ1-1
TGTGCCAGCTCACCAACTATTGCGGACAGGGGTAGGAACACTGAAGCTTTCTTT
CASSPTIADRGRNTEAFF
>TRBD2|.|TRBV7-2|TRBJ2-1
TGTGCCAGCAGCTCTAGACTAGCGGGGACCAATGAGCAGTTCTTC
CASSSRLAGTNEQFF
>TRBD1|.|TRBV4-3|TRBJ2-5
TGCGCCAGCAGCCCTCGACAGGGATTAGAAAGTATGCAGACCCAGTACTTC
CASSPRQGLESMQTQYF
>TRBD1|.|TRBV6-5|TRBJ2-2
TGTGCCAGCAGAGGACAGGGGGCCGGGGAGCTGTTTTTT
CASRGQGAGELFF
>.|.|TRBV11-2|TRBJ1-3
TGTGCCAGCAGCCTCAATCGGGGATATGGAAACACCATATATTTT
CASSLNRGYGNTIYF
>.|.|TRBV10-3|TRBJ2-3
TGTGCCATCAGTGAGTCAGGCACAGATACGCAGTATTTT
CAISESGTDTQYF
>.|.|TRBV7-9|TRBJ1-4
TGTGCCAGCAGCCGGAATGAAAAACTGTTTTTT
CASSRNEKLFF
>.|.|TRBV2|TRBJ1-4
TGTGCCAGCAGCCGACAGGCAACTAATGAAAAACTGTTTTTT
CASSRQATNEKLFF
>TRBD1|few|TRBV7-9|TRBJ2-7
TGTGCCAGCACCCATACAGGGGGCGAAGTTGCCTACGAGCAGTACTTC
CASTHTGGEVAYEQYF
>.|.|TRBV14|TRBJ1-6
TGTGCCAGCAGCCAAGTGTTGGGCTACAGCAATTCACCCCTCCACTTT
CASSQVLGYSNSPLHF
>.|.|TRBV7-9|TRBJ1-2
TGTGCCAGCAGCTTAGCCCGGGAGGGCACCTTC
CASSLAREGTF
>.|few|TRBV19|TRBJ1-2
TGTGCCAGTACAGGGGCGGGGTATGGCTACACCTTC
CASTGAGYGYTF
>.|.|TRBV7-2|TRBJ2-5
TGTGCCAGCAGCTTAGGGCTACAAGAGACCCAGTACTTC
CASSLGLQETQYF
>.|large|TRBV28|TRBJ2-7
TGTGCCAGCAGTTTATGGGTCAGCTCCTACGAGCAGTACTTC
CASSLWVSSYEQYF
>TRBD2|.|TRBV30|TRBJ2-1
TGTGCCTGGAGGCTTAGCGGGGGGGCGCATTTTGAGCAGTTCTTC
CAWRLSGGAHFEQFF
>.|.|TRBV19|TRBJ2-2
TGTGCCAGTAGTATGGGGGACACTAGAACCGGGGAGCTGTTTTTT
CASSMGDTRTGELFF
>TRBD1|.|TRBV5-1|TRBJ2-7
TGCGCCAGCAGCTTGTTGCCCGGGACAGGGTCCCACGAGCAGTACTTC
CASSLLPGTGSHEQYF
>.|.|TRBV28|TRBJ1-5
TGTGCCAGCAGCTCTTACTGGGCCGGGGTCGATAGCAATCAGCCCCAGCATTTT
CASSSYWAGVDSNQPQHF
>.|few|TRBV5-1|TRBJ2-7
TGCGCCAGCAGCTTGTTGTCGGGATCCTACGAGCAGTACTTC
CASSLLSGSYEQYF
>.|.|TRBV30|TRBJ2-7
TGTGCCTGGGGGGGGCGGGACAGTTCCTTGGGGCAGTACTTC
CAWGGRDSSLGQYF
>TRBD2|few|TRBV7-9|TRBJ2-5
TGTGCCAGCAGCTTAGACGGGACTAGGAGAGAGACCCAGTACTTC
CASSLDGTRRETQYF
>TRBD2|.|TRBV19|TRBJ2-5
TGTGCCAGTAGTCCGCTAGCGGGGGACCAAGAGACCCAGTACTTC
CASSPLAGDQETQYF
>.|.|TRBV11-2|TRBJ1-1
TGTGCCAGCAGCTTAGGGGGGTGGTATCCGAACACTGAAGCTTTCTTT
CASSLGGWYPNTEAFF
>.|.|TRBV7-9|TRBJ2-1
TGTGCCAGCAGCTTAAAGGGGGGACTGACCCCCCTCGCGTACAATGAGCAGTTCTTC
CASSLKGGLTPLAYNEQFF
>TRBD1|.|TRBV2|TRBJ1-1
TGTGCCAGCAGTATGGACAGGGACCCTGAAGCTTTCTTT
CASSMDRDPEAFF
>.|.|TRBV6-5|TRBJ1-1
TGTGCCAGCAGTCCGGGAAGTTTCGGCACTGAAGCTTTCTTT
CASSPGSFGTEAFF
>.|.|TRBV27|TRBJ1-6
TGTGCCAGCAGTCTAAGTCGGGGCCCGAATTCACCCCTCCACTTT
CASSLSRGPNSPLHF